The sequence of this T cell receptor (beta chain) was determined in a study of OX40 agonist ivuxolimab in advanced cancers. Background on the study: The diagnoses of dose-escalation patients were hepatocellular carcinoma, melanoma, renal cell or head and neck cancer.

Generated by immunoSEQ multiplex PCR, the TCRdb table keeps only in-frame clones and is missing some. The repertoire includes roughly 49,000 clones, approximately 87% of them detected once, and 9% to 12% sits in the top ten. V lost 3 bases and J 1 base, leaving 6 bases between the germline ends. Germline CDR1 is MNHEY and CDR2 is SMNVEV (reference sequence). This CDR3 is 13 amino acids long. The origin of this receptor is an adult with an advanced solid tumor such as melanoma, head and neck, liver or kidney cancer. The chain employs TRBV27 and TRBJ1-1, with no clear D. Sample: CD4+ or CD8+ T cells sorted from blood, taken in a trial of the OX40 agonist ivuxolimab. The CDR3 DNA is TGTGCCAGCAGTTTTGCTCGGAACACTGAAGCTTTCTTT. It encodes CASSFARNTEAFF.